These T cell receptor beta chains were read from a single sample in a study of shared clonotypes between healthy human individuals. The repertoire was sequenced with immunoSEQ multiplex PCR; TCRdb's copy has only in-frame clones and lacks some. In the table there are about 680,000 clones, 90% to 95% of which are singletons. The sample consisted of naive CD8+ T cells sorted from blood. Receptors originate from a man aged 25 to 40 in good health. CDR3s include the opening cysteine and the closing phenylalanine or tryptophan. A D gene is named only where the DNA matches it firmly. Size is omitted from some rows. Given values are once, few, many or a class for expanded clones.

d_call,j_call,v_call,clone_size,cdr3_aa,cdr3_nt
TRBD2,TRBJ2-1,TRBV9,.,CASSAGTSGWDEQFF,TGTGCCAGCAGCGCCGGGACTAGCGGGTGGGATGAGCAGTTCTTC
TRBD2,TRBJ2-5,TRBV29-1,.,CSVEDRGAGVPRETQYF,TGCAGCGTTGAAGATCGAGGGGCGGGAGTCCCTCGAGAGACCCAGTACTTC
TRBD2,TRBJ2-7,TRBV4-1,few,CASSQRLAGADEQYF,TGCGCCAGCAGCCAACGCTTAGCGGGAGCAGACGAGCAGTACTTC
.,TRBJ1-4,TRBV6-5,once,CASSSTLTNEKLFF,TGTGCCAGCAGTTCGACACTAACTAATGAAAAACTGTTTTTT
TRBD1,TRBJ2-7,TRBV7-9,.,CASSSPDRDSYEQYF,TGTGCCAGCAGCTCACCCGACAGGGACTCCTACGAGCAGTACTTC
.,TRBJ2-5,TRBV7-3,.,CASSLDGTQYF,TGTGCCAGCAGCTTAGACGGTACACAGTACTTC
.,TRBJ2-1,TRBV7-8,once,CASSPGVSYNEQFF,TGTGCCAGCAGTCCTGGCGTATCCTACAATGAGCAGTTCTTC
.,TRBJ2-1,TRBV4-1,.,CASSQPPSDSGYNEQFF,TGCGCCAGCAGCCAACCACCGAGCGATAGCGGCTACAATGAGCAGTTCTTC
TRBD1,TRBJ2-4,TRBV5-4,.,CASSFGTGGDIQYF,TGTGCCAGCAGCTTTGGGACAGGCGGGGACATTCAGTACTTC
.,TRBJ1-1,TRBV27,.,CASSLAEGGEAFF,TGTGCCAGCAGTTTAGCGGAGGGAGGTGAAGCTTTCTTT
.,TRBJ2-7,TRBV23-1,.,CASSQPTMHKDEQYF,TGCGCCAGCAGTCAACCCACGATGCATAAGGACGAGCAGTACTTC
.,TRBJ2-3,TRBV5-8,.,CASSPGLAGTDTQYF,TGTGCCAGCAGCCCAGGGTTAGCGGGCACAGATACGCAGTATTTT
.,TRBJ1-1,TRBV11-1,.,CASSLRTGTEAFF,TGTGCCAGCAGCCTCAGAACCGGCACTGAAGCTTTCTTT
TRBD1,TRBJ2-7,TRBV28,.,CASSSWTGKAYEQYF,TGTGCCAGCAGTTCTTGGACAGGGAAGGCTTACGAGCAGTACTTC
.,TRBJ1-1,TRBV27,.,CASSTGTRVNTEAFF,TGTGCCAGCTCTACAGGGACGAGGGTGAACACTGAAGCTTTCTTT
.,TRBJ1-1,TRBV29-1,.,CSVPRVESTEAFF,TGCAGCGTTCCGAGGGTAGAGTCCACTGAAGCTTTCTTT
.,TRBJ2-3,TRBV28,.,CASSTLTRGHTADTQYF,TGTGCCAGCAGCACGTTGACGCGGGGCCACACAGCGGATACGCAGTATTTT
.,TRBJ2-7,TRBV5-1,once,CASSFRQAYEQYF,TGCGCCAGCAGCTTCCGACAGGCCTACGAGCAGTACTTC
TRBD2,TRBJ2-7,TRBV7-6,.,CASSLGVSGAPPVDEQYF,TGTGCCAGCAGCTTAGGCGTTAGCGGGGCTCCCCCCGTCGACGAGCAGTACTTC
.,TRBJ1-1,TRBV6-6,.,CASSSRGTEAFF,TGTGCCAGCAGCAGCCGAGGAACTGAAGCTTTCTTT